Listed here are 31 T cell receptor beta chains from one sample, sequenced in a study of cytomegalovirus exposure and HLA in healthy donors. Vbeta (60) and Jbeta (13) primers were used in the PCR. The table came from immunoSEQ multiplex PCR; TCRdb's copy has only in-frame clones and leaves some out. Of tens of thousands of clones in the sample, approximately 80% were seen once. Sequencing used PBMCs. The source is a man aged 30-40 years in good health and CMV-seronegative.

This sequence joins TRBV7-7 and TRBJ2-2; D uncertain. The CDR3 runs 12 residues. The germline V and J ends were trimmed by 3 bases and 6 bases, with 5 bases remaining between them. Looked up from germline, CDR1 is SSHAT and CDR2 is FNYEAQ (reference sequence). CDR3 protein: CASSFRAGELFF. The CDR3 bases are TGTGCCAGCAGCTTTCGGGCCGGGGAGCTGTTTTTT. Using reference TRBV7-7 and TRBJ2-2 for the parts outside the CDR3, the full variable domain is GAGVSQSPRYKVTKRGQDVTLRCDPISSHATLYWYQQALGQGPEFLTYFNYEAQPDKSGLPSDRFSAERPEGSISTLTIQRTEQRDSAMYRCASSFRAGELFFGEGSRLTVL.

The chain carries TRBV19 and TRBJ1-1, with D possibly being TRBD1 (6 bases). The CDR3 length is 14 residues. Trimming pared 5 bases from V and 5 bases from J, leaving 15 bases between. Germline loops: CDR1 LNHDA, CDR2 SQIVND (reference sequence). The CDR3 reads CASSLSRGGTEAFF. DNA of the CDR3: TGTGCCAGTAGTTTATCAAGGGGGGGTACTGAAGCTTTCTTT.

V and J are TRBV27 and TRBJ2-2; TRBD2 is a possible D gene (6 bases). Germline CDR1 MNHEY, CDR2 SMNVEV (reference sequence). This CDR3 is built from 14 residues. Trimming took off 6 bases at V and 0 bases at J, with 8 bases between the two ends. CDR3 amino acids: CASSPGANTGELFF. The CDR3 DNA is TGTGCCAGCAGCCCGGGGGCGAACACCGGGGAGCTGTTTTTT.

This clone showed up just a few times. This chain connects TRBV30 to TRBJ2-3; 9 positions agree with TRBD1. Looked up from germline, CDR1 is GTSNPN and CDR2 is SVGIG (reference sequence). The junction had 4 bases not matched to a gene; V was cut back by 1 base and J by 5 bases. The CDR3 length is 14 residues. DNA for the CDR3: TGTGCCTGGAGTGGGGACAGGGTTTTAGATACGCAGTATTTT. Its protein is CAWSGDRVLDTQYF.

This clone came up once. The chain is built from TRBV19 and TRBJ1-6; D is ambiguous. Between the trimmed V and J ends, which lost 9 bases and 0 bases, there was a span of 15 bases. This CDR3 contains 16 residues. Germline lookup yields CDR1 LNHDA and CDR2 SQIVND (reference sequence). DNA of the CDR3: TGTGCCAGCAGTCGGAGGCAGGCCTCCTATAATTCACCCCTCCACTTT. Translation gives CASSRRQASYNSPLHF.

This clone came up once. V is TRBV5-1 and J is TRBJ2-5, with 13 positions matching TRBD2. The germline V gene has CDR1 SGHRS and CDR2 YFSETQ. Unmatched junction bases numbered 5, after V lost 4 bases and J lost 2 bases. The CDR3 sequence is 16 residues long. The CDR3 reads CASSRGLAGSQETQYF. CDR3 sequence (DNA): TGCGCCAGCAGCCGGGGACTAGCGGGGTCGCAAGAGACCCAGTACTTC.

The chain employs TRBV9 and TRBJ1-1; D unresolved. Germline CDR1 and CDR2: SGDLS and YYNGEE. This CDR3 contains 14 residues. The germline V and J ends were trimmed by 0 bases and 5 bases, with 11 bases remaining between them. CDR3 in DNA: TGTGCCAGCAGCGTAGGGTCCGGGAATACTGAAGCTTTCTTT. Encoded protein: CASSVGSGNTEAFF.

J is TRBJ2-7 and V is TRBV4-1; 7 bases fit TRBD1. This CDR3 contains 17 residues. Germline V gene sequence: CDR1 MGHRA, CDR2 YSYEKL. V was pared by 0 bases and J by 4 bases, with 12 bases of the junction left unmatched. CDR3 region: CASSQDGGQGVIYEQYF. As DNA, the CDR3 is TGCGCCAGCAGCCAAGATGGTGGGCAGGGGGTTATATACGAGCAGTACTTC.

In this sample, this clone turned up once. V gene TRBV27 combines with J gene TRBJ1-1, with D possibly TRBD1 on 5 matching bases. Trimming stripped 4 bases from V and 7 bases from J, with 13 bases between. CDR3 length: 13 residues. Germline lookup yields CDR1 MNHEY and CDR2 SMNVEV (reference sequence). The CDR3, as DNA: TGTGCCAGCAGTTCCGTTCCAGGGAATGAAGCTTTCTTT. Protein product: CASSSVPGNEAFF.

The CDR3 loop reads CASGGITGDPPQHF. The DNA of the CDR3 is TGTGCTAGTGGTGGTATAACAGGGGATCCGCCCCAGCATTTT. The gene calls are TRBV12-5 and TRBJ1-5; 7 nucleotides agree with TRBD1. V shed 5 bases and J 9 bases; nucleotides not matched to a gene: 10. Germline assignment: CDR1 LGHNT and CDR2 FRNRAP. The CDR3 sequence is 14 residues long.

V and J are TRBV7-3 and TRBJ2-2; 10 positions agree with TRBD2. V lost 1 base, J lost 4 bases, and 9 bases stayed unmatched. The CDR3 runs 18 residues. Per the germline V gene, CDR1 is SGHTA and CDR2 is FQGTGA. CDR3 sequence: CASSLKPTSGVGTGELFF. CDR3 nucleotide sequence: TGTGCCAGCAGCTTAAAACCCACTAGCGGGGTGGGCACCGGGGAGCTGTTTTTT.

The chain has TRBV7-3 and TRBJ2-2, with 7 bases that match TRBD1. The CDR3 length is 14 residues. The V segment lost 7 bases and the J segment 7 bases; nucleotides outside the gene matches: 9. CDR1 and CDR2 (germline): SGHTA, FQGTGA. CDR3 nucleotides: TGTGCCAGCAAGAGGGGGCGGAGTAGCGGGGAGCTGTTTTTT. This translates into CASKRGRSSGELFF.

CDR3 DNA sequence: TGTGCCAGCAGCTCGTACCGGGCAGATACGCAGTATTTT. This encodes CASSSYRADTQYF. This chain links TRBV7-7 with TRBJ2-3; D is ambiguous. The V gene lost 4 bases and the J gene lost 4 bases, with 9 bases spanning the gap. Germline V gene data show CDR1 as SSHAT and CDR2 as FNYEAQ (reference sequence). This CDR3 spans 13 amino acids.

The chain combines TRBV28 with TRBJ2-4; no reliable D call. Germline V gene lookup returns CDR1 MDHEN and CDR2 SYDVKM. CDR3 length equals 18 residues. V dropped 1 base and J dropped 0 bases, with 16 bases sitting between them. The CDR3 loop is CASSLLISEHLAKNIQYF. In nucleotides, the CDR3 is TGTGCCAGCAGTTTATTGATTTCTGAGCATCTAGCCAAAAACATTCAGTACTTC.

J is TRBJ2-3 and V is TRBV4-2; a weak D match, TRBD2 (6 bases). The CDR3 is 15 amino acids. Germline V gives CDR1 LGHNA, CDR2 YNFKEQ. V was cut by 6 bases and J by 6 bases, with 19 bases left in between. The CDR3 region is CASSSIQGGTDTQYF. CDR3 in DNA: TGTGCCAGCAGTAGTATCCAGGGAGGAACGGATACGCAGTATTTT.

Comment on this clone: Relative to the germline gene, one junction end is altered; a read error may explain this. This chain links TRBV6-6 with TRBJ1-1; 8 bases are a match to TRBD1. The CDR3 runs to 12 residues. Germline V CDR1 and CDR2: MNHNY, SVGAGI (reference sequence). The CDR3 nucleotides are TGTGCCAGCAGTTACTCGTCCGGGACAGGCATCTTT. Translation gives CASSYSSGTGIF.

The gene calls are TRBV19 and TRBJ1-2, with TRBD1 matching 9 bases. The germline gives CDR1 LNHDA, CDR2 SQIVND (reference sequence). CDR3 length: 15 amino acids. Germline trimming cut 5 bases from V and 5 bases from J; bases unmatched to any gene: 9. This chain's CDR3 is CASSPGDRVLYGYTF. The CDR3 coding sequence is TGTGCCAGTAGTCCGGGGGACAGGGTTTTGTATGGCTACACCTTC.

This clone was seen a single time. The V and J genes are TRBV5-1 and TRBJ2-5; D ambiguous. Germline values: CDR1 SGHRS, CDR2 YFSETQ. The ends were cut back, 0 bases at V and 4 bases at J, with 7 bases in the middle. This CDR3 contains 13 residues. As DNA, the CDR3 is TGCGCCAGCAGCTTGGGGGCCACAGAGACCCAGTACTTC. Translating it yields CASSLGATETQYF.

The gene calls are TRBV28 and TRBJ1-1; no clear D gene. Per germline, CDR1 MDHEN and CDR2 SYDVKM. This CDR3 contains 13 residues. Trimming left V 5 bases short and J 1 base short, with 8 bases between. CDR3 DNA: TGTGCCAGCAGTACCGGTTCGAACACTGAAGCTTTCTTT. This encodes CASSTGSNTEAFF.

The V and J genes are TRBV9 and TRBJ1-3, with 7 bases that match TRBD1. The V gene's germline CDR1 is SGDLS and CDR2 YYNGEE. Trimming at V came to 2 bases and at J to 0 bases, leaving 5 bases not matched to a gene. This CDR3 has 16 amino acids. CDR3 DNA sequence: TGTGCCAGCAGCGTCCGAGGGGGCGGCTCTGGAAACACCATATATTTT. Translated: CASSVRGGGSGNTIYF.

This clone was detected only a few times. The sample contains more than one DNA sequence encoding this CDR3. V and J are TRBV11-3 and TRBJ2-1; the match to TRBD2 covers 7 bases. Germline V gene lookup returns CDR1 SGHNT and CDR2 YENEEA. This CDR3 is 14 amino acids long. The V gene end was trimmed by 4 bases and the J gene end by 2 bases; junction bases not matched to a gene: 2. The CDR3 nucleotides are TGTGCCAGCAGCTCCGGACTAGCCTACAATGAGCAGTTCTTC. This encodes CASSSGLAYNEQFF.

This clone was observed once. The chain recombines TRBV25-1 with TRBJ1-2; 8 nucleotides agree with TRBD1. CDR1 and CDR2 (germline): MGHDK, SYGVNS. The CDR3 loop spans 15 amino acids. The trim removed 4 bases at V and 4 bases at J, leaving 8 bases unmatched. The CDR3 DNA reads TGTGCCAGCAGTGTAACCGGGACAGGTGTCTATGGCTACACCTTC. It is translated as CASSVTGTGVYGYTF.

The chain employs TRBV29-1 and TRBJ1-1, with a tentative D call TRBD1 (5 bases). Germline lookup yields CDR1 SQVTM and CDR2 ANQGSEA. The V end was cut by 4 bases, the J end by 3 bases, with 18 bases between. The CDR3 has 15 residues. Written as DNA, the CDR3 is TGCAGCGTTGCTACGTCCGTTCGGGGGGACACTGAAGCTTTCTTT. The encoded protein is CSVATSVRGDTEAFF.

J is TRBJ1-1 and V is TRBV18; 7 bases are a match to TRBD1. Per germline, CDR1 KGHSH and CDR2 LQKENI. CDR3 length equals 13 residues. Germline trimming cut 3 bases from V and 9 bases from J; bases unmatched to any gene: 7. DNA of the CDR3: TGTGCCAGCTCACCGGACAGGTTTCAAAAAGCTTTCTTT. Translating gives CASSPDRFQKAFF. The full variable domain, its missing parts supplied by reference TRBV18 and TRBJ1-1, is NAGVMQNPRHLVRRRGQEARLRCSPMKGHSHVYWYRQLPEEGLKFMVYLQKENIIDESGMPKERFSAEFPKEGPSILRIQQVVRGDSAAYFCASSPDRFQKAFFGQGTRLTVV.

The CDR3 bases are TGTGCCAGCAGTGAGAGTTCGGGGGCAGATACGCAGTATTTT. Protein: CASSESSGADTQYF. This chain uses TRBV6-4 with TRBJ2-3; the D gene is possibly TRBD2 (6 bases). The germline V gene encodes CDR1 MRHNA and CDR2 SNTAGT. The CDR3 is 14 residues long. V shed 3 bases and J shed 4 bases, with 11 bases lying between them.

This chain uses TRBV29-1 with TRBJ1-1; the match to TRBD1 covers 7 bases. In germline, CDR1 is SQVTM, CDR2 ANQGSEA. CDR3 length: 11 amino acids. J lost 5 bases, V lost 5 bases, and 2 bases had no gene match. The CDR3 spells CSVLQGTEAFF. For the CDR3, the DNA is TGCAGCGTTCTACAGGGGACTGAAGCTTTCTTT.

The chain combines TRBV14 with TRBJ1-4; 9 positions agree with TRBD1. From germline, CDR1 is SGHDN and CDR2 FVKESK. The CDR3 has 16 amino acids. With V trimmed by 4 bases and J by 0 bases, 3 bases remained unmatched. The CDR3 DNA reads as TGTGCCAGCAGCCCGTGGACAGGGGCAACTAATGAAAAACTGTTTTTT. Translated, it gives CASSPWTGATNEKLFF.

The V gene is TRBV5-1, the J gene TRBJ1-4, with D uncertain. Looked up from germline, CDR1 is SGHRS and CDR2 is YFSETQ. Between the trimmed V and J ends, which lost 1 base and 5 bases, there was a span of 21 bases. This CDR3 comprises 18 residues. The CDR3 here is CASSLRGDLVTQNEKLFF. The CDR3 DNA sequence: TGCGCCAGCAGCTTGCGGGGAGATCTCGTCACTCAGAATGAAAAACTGTTTTTT.

In this sample, this clone turned up a few times. V is TRBV7-9 and J is TRBJ2-6; maybe TRBD2 (6 bases). The CDR3 length is 16 residues. Trimming cost V 5 bases and J 2 bases, with 13 bases left between them. Per the germline V gene, CDR1 is SEHNR and CDR2 is FQNEAQ (reference sequence). CDR3 sequence (DNA): TGTGCCAGCAGCCCCCGGACGGGGGCTGGGGCCAACGTCCTGACTTTC. Protein: CASSPRTGAGANVLTF.

The chain joins TRBV27 to TRBJ1-1; D unresolved. CDR1 and CDR2 from the germline V gene are MNHEY and SMNVEV (reference sequence). V was trimmed by 2 bases and J by 4 bases, leaving 8 bases between them. CDR3 length: 13 residues. This CDR3 reads CASSLREFTEAFF. CDR3 DNA: TGTGCCAGCAGTTTAAGGGAGTTCACTGAAGCTTTCTTT.

This chain links TRBV30 with TRBJ1-5, with D possibly being TRBD1 (5 bases). Germline loops: CDR1 GTSNPN, CDR2 SVGIG (reference sequence). The CDR3 extends over 15 amino acids. The V gene lost 0 bases and the J gene lost 3 bases, with 12 bases spanning the gap. The CDR3, as DNA: TGTGCCTGGAGTGTAATAGACAGCCTCAATCAGCCCCAGCATTTT. It encodes CAWSVIDSLNQPQHF. Full variable domain (missing parts from reference TRBV30 and TRBJ1-5): SQTIHQWPATLVQPVGSPLSLECTVEGTSNPNLYWYRQAAGRGLQLLFYSVGIGQISSEVPQNLSASRPQDRQFILSSKKLLLSDSGFYLCAWSVIDSLNQPQHFGDGTRLSIL.